The present entry profiles one TCR beta chain with its context. No antigen is known for it. No quality values exist for individual bases; no much larger clone is one base distant. TCRbeta CDR3 regions were amplified from genomic DNA using the immunoSEQ Assay, a bias-controlled multiplex PCR. Regarding the original processing steps: The number of nucleated cells in each sample was estimated from the amplification of reference gene primers within the assay. Sequence reads were collapsed and filtered to measure the absolute abundance of every unique TCRbeta CDR3 rearrangement. For each sample, productive Simpson clonality was calculated as the square root of Simpson's diversity index across productive rearrangements. In its TCRdb copy, this immuneACCESS table keeps in-frame sequences only and misses some clones. Where compared with another copy, unresolved V genes explain less than half of these, and the others have no known cause. The V and J calls and the clone size are those of that table, but D and trimming were determined from the DNA. Recorded for this sample are about 63,000 clones; about 88% of them occurred a single time. The ten largest clonotypes hold 9% to 15% of the sample.

The data stem from a study of blood T cell repertoires in COVID-19 (dated by TCRdb to 2020 to 2022). Study-wide context: Samples from collaborators originated in the United States, Italy and Spain and spanned both the acute and convalescent phases of COVID-19. The samples were drawn from two sources: the first 160 participants of the ongoing ImmuneRACE study, and over 1,000 subjects contributed by 6 global collaborators. A de-identified subject ID, COVID-19 status, age in years and sex were almost always included in the sample metadata. The dataset comprised deeply sampled blood TCRbeta repertoires from subjects exposed to, actively infected with, or recovered from COVID-19. The material from the prospective study consisted of cDNA or gDNA derived from T cells, B-cell-depleted T cells, or PBMCs. HLA class I and class II types, where available, came from metadata supplied by the sample provider rather than from assay-based typing. The repertoires were released in a freely available public database intended as a resource for research on the immune response to SARS-CoV-2.

The junction carries 10 bases between V and J, which are trimmed by 0 bases and 7 bases respectively. The germline V gene specifies SGHAT as CDR1 and FQNNGV as CDR2. From the cysteine up to the phenylalanine, the CDR3 has a length of 14 residues. Only the CDR3 portion is preserved as DNA: 42 bases, with reading frame beginning at the first base. The research as a whole found: How much clinical and demographic metadata was included differed by source and by participant, and the metadata was provided uncurated.

Collaborating institutions collected whole blood in K2EDTA tubes following their own protocols. For TCRbeta analysis, collaborators shipped samples in one of three forms: frozen whole blood, isolated PBMCs, or DNA extracted from either of those sample types. The V and J genes are TRBV11-2 and TRBJ2-1, with the D segment identity uncertain. Input material: peripheral blood. This receptor was identified in a human donor in a cohort sampled during active COVID-19. The DNA is TGTGCCAGCAGCTTAGACGGTAGCCCTAATGAGCAGTTCTTC. It specifies CASSLDGSPNEQFF.